A selection of T cell receptor beta chains follows, all from one sample in a study of cytomegalovirus exposure and HLA in healthy donors. Generated by immunoSEQ multiplex PCR, the TCRdb table keeps only in-frame clones and is missing some. This repertoire shows some 150,000 clones, around 80% found once; its top ten account for under 6%. Source material: PBMCs. All receptors derive from a man aged 25 to 40 in good health and CMV-seronegative. Both conserved end residues are part of each CDR3. D genes are given only for firm matches. Part of the rows lack a size; the others show once, few, many or a class for expanded clones.

J gene | CDR3 length | clone size | D gene | V gene | CDR3 DNA | CDR3 protein
TRBJ1-4 | 12 | NA | NA | TRBV6-6 | TGTGCCAGCAGTTACTCGGAGGAAAAACTGTTTTTT | CASSYSEEKLFF
TRBJ1-2 | 14 | NA | NA | TRBV6-1 | TGTGCCAGCAGACTTGACCCCTTGAGGGATGGCTACACCTTC | CASRLDPLRDGYTF
TRBJ2-1 | 15 | NA | TRBD1 | TRBV7-3 | TGTGCCAGCAGCTTATACGGGACAGGGATACATGAGCAGTTCTTC | CASSLYGTGIHEQFF
TRBJ2-3 | 15 | NA | TRBD2 | TRBV11-2 | TGTGCCAGCAGCTTGACAGCGGGAGGGGCCCCTAGGGGGTATTTT | CASSLTAGGAPRGYF
TRBJ1-5 | 13 | NA | TRBD1 | TRBV6-4 | TGTGCCAGCAGTCCCGACAGGGACCAGCCCCAGCATTTT | CASSPDRDQPQHF
TRBJ2-1 | 15 | NA | NA | TRBV29-1 | TGCAGCGTTGAAGTCCCATCCAGCTCCTACAATGAGCAGTTCTTC | CSVEVPSSSYNEQFF
TRBJ2-1 | 16 | once | TRBD1 | TRBV28 | TGTGGCGTCAACAACCCCCGGGACAGCTTTTATAATGAGCAGTTCTTC | CGVNNPRDSFYNEQFF
TRBJ1-1 | 16 | NA | NA | TRBV5-1 | TGCGCCAGCGGGCCGACCCCAGGCAGAGCGAACACTGAAGCTTTCTTT | CASGPTPGRANTEAFF
TRBJ2-7 | 14 | NA | NA | TRBV5-1 | TGCGCCAGCAGCTTGGGTAGCGAAGTCTACGAGCAGTACTTC | CASSLGSEVYEQYF
TRBJ1-3 | 14 | NA | NA | TRBV12-5 | TGTGCTAGTGGTCCGAACGGCGGGGGAAACACCATATATTTT | CASGPNGGGNTIYF
TRBJ2-1 | 15 | NA | TRBD2 | TRBV7-2 | TGTGCCAGCACCTCGACTAGCGGGGGTTACAATGAGCAGTTCTTC | CASTSTSGGYNEQFF
TRBJ2-5 | 13 | once | TRBD1 | TRBV7-6 | TGTGCCAGCAGCTCCCCAGGGGGAGAGACCCAGTACTTC | CASSSPGGETQYF
TRBJ2-3 | 16 | NA | TRBD2 | TRBV9 | TGTGCCAGCAGCGGCGAGCGGGAGAGGTTATCAGATACGCAGTATTTT | CASSGERERLSDTQYF
TRBJ2-2 | 14 | NA | TRBD2 | TRBV6-5 | TGTGCCAGCAGATACCCGGGACTAGTCGGGGAGCTGTTTTTT | CASRYPGLVGELFF
TRBJ2-7 | 15 | NA | NA | TRBV10-2 | TGCGCCAGCAGTGAGTGGATTGGACAGCACTACGAGCAGTACTTC | CASSEWIGQHYEQYF
TRBJ2-1 | 14 | NA | NA | TRBV7-3 | TGTGCCAGCAGCTCCGGGTTGGGGGGCAATGAGCAGTTCTTC | CASSSGLGGNEQFF
TRBJ1-2 | 16 | few | NA | TRBV10-3 | TGTGCCATCAGTGATTCGGGGGATCGGGCGAACTATGGCTACACCTTC | CAISDSGDRANYGYTF
TRBJ2-2 | 14 | NA | NA | TRBV7-3 | TGTGCCAGCAGCTTAAACGGACTCGCCGGGGAGCTGTTTTTT | CASSLNGLAGELFF
TRBJ2-2 | 14 | few | TRBD1 | TRBV11-3 | TGTGCCAGTCGGGGCAGGGACAGAACCGGGGAGCTGTTTTTT | CASRGRDRTGELFF
TRBJ2-7 | 13 | NA | NA | TRBV6-5 | TGTGCCAGCAGTTACGGGCCTTTCTACGAGCAGTACTTC | CASSYGPFYEQYF
TRBJ2-5 | 15 | NA | NA | TRBV9 | TGTGCCAGCAGCGGAGCCAACAGGGAACAAGAGACCCAGTACTTC | CASSGANREQETQYF
TRBJ2-1 | 13 | NA | NA | TRBV30 | TGTGCCTGGAGTTCTAGCTCCTACAATGAGCAGTTCTTC | CAWSSSSYNEQFF
TRBJ2-1 | 15 | NA | TRBD2 | TRBV19 | TGTGCCAGTAGTATCAGACTAGCGGGAGGAAATGAGCAGTTCTTC | CASSIRLAGGNEQFF
TRBJ1-4 | 14 | NA | TRBD1 | TRBV7-9 | TGTGCCAGCAGCTTCCACAGGGGGGAAGAAAAACTGTTTTTT | CASSFHRGEEKLFF
TRBJ2-7 | 12 | NA | NA | TRBV6-5 | TGTGCCAGCAGTTCCCTGGCCGACGAGCAGTACTTC | CASSSLADEQYF
TRBJ2-7 | 15 | NA | TRBD2 | TRBV19 | TGTGCCAGTAGTGGAGCAAGCGGGGGGGCCTACGAGCAGTACTTC | CASSGASGGAYEQYF
TRBJ2-1 | 15 | once | TRBD2 | TRBV14 | TGTGCCAGCCAAGCGGGGCAGGGATATCAGTATGAGCAGTTCTTC | CASQAGQGYQYEQFF
TRBJ1-1 | 14 | NA | NA | TRBV28 | TGTGCCAGCAGTTTAAGAGGGTCGGGCACTGAAGCTTTCTTT | CASSLRGSGTEAFF
TRBJ2-2 | 16 | NA | TRBD2 | TRBV11-3 | TGTGCCAGCAGCCAAATCGGGAACCCGGGGGGGGAGGAGCTGTTTTTT | CASSQIGNPGGEELFF
TRBJ1-2 | 14 | NA | NA | TRBV5-6 | TGTGCCAGCAGCCCCCGGACTAATTTCATCGGCTACACCTTC | CASSPRTNFIGYTF
TRBJ1-3 | 15 | NA | NA | TRBV28 | TGTGCCACAAGTGGGGGGATTGTCTCTGGAAACACCATATATTTT | CATSGGIVSGNTIYF
TRBJ2-3 | 15 | NA | TRBD1 | TRBV9 | TGTGCCAGCAGCGTAACAGGGGGCGCGACAGATACGCAGTATTTT | CASSVTGGATDTQYF
TRBJ1-1 | 13 | NA | NA | TRBV14 | TGTGCCAGCAGCCAAGATCTGACTGGTGAAGCTTTCTTT | CASSQDLTGEAFF